The 29 T cell receptor beta chains given below trace back to one sample, sequenced in a study of blood T cell repertoires in COVID-19. Profiled with immunoSEQ multiplex PCR; TCRdb holds only in-frame clones, not every one. The sample yields 120,000 or so clones, about 86% seen once. The sequenced sample consisted of peripheral blood. Receptors originate from an elderly man with active or convalescent COVID-19.

This rearrangement joins TRBV5-1 to TRBJ2-2, with D uncertain. This CDR3 is 14 amino acids long. CDR1 is SGHRS and CDR2 is YFSETQ in the germline V gene. With 2 bases removed from V and 3 bases from J, the gap between germline ends came to 8 bases. The chain's CDR3 is CASSFAADTGELFF. The CDR3 DNA is TGCGCCAGCAGCTTCGCGGCCGACACCGGGGAGCTGTTTTTT. Based on the CDR3 plus reference TRBV5-1 and TRBJ2-2, the full variable domain is KAGVTQTPRYLIKTRGQQVTLSCSPISGHRSVSWYQQTPGQGLQFLFEYFSETQRNKGNFPGRFSGRQFSNSRSEMNVSTLELGDSALYLCASSFAADTGELFFGEGSRLTVL.

This clone was recorded a few times. The chain links TRBV6-5 to TRBJ2-2, with D perhaps matching TRBD2 (6 bases). Looked up from germline, CDR1 is MNHEY and CDR2 is SVGAGI. This CDR3 has 12 residues. Trimming cost V 6 bases and J 6 bases, with 8 bases left between them. CDR3 protein: CASRREAGELFF. The CDR3 DNA reads as TGTGCCAGCAGAAGGGAGGCCGGGGAGCTGTTTTTT.

This clone was observed a few times. The CDR3, as DNA: TGTGCCAGCAGCACCCCCTTTGCGGGGGGGATATACAATGAGCAGTTCTTC. It translates to CASSTPFAGGIYNEQFF. This chain links TRBV7-9 with TRBJ2-1; 9 bases line up with TRBD2. The germline CDR1 and CDR2 sequences are SEHNR and FQNEAQ (reference sequence). V lost 5 bases, J lost 4 bases, and 12 bases stayed unmatched. The CDR3 covers 17 residues.

The gene calls are TRBV7-2 and TRBJ2-3, with D perhaps TRBD2 (6 bases). V lost 5 bases, J lost 5 bases, and 11 bases lay in between. Germline loops: CDR1 SGHTA, CDR2 FQGNSA. The CDR3 totals 13 residues. CDR3 loop: CASSLLTRDTQYF. CDR3 sequence (DNA): TGTGCCAGCAGCCTCCTGACTAGAGATACGCAGTATTTT.

The chain is built from TRBV5-1 and TRBJ2-3; D is possibly TRBD1 (5 bases). This CDR3 has 13 amino acids. The ends were cut back, 5 bases at V and 3 bases at J, with 10 bases in the middle. Per germline, CDR1 SGHRS and CDR2 YFSETQ. In nucleotides, the CDR3 is TGCGCCAGCAGGCCCCAGGGAACAGATACGCAGTATTTT. It yields the protein CASRPQGTDTQYF.

The chain employs TRBV10-2 and TRBJ2-3, with a tentative D call TRBD1 (5 bases). The CDR3 runs to 14 residues. V was shortened by 8 bases and J by 4 bases, with 16 bases between the two germline ends. Germline V gives CDR1 WSHSY, CDR2 SAAADI. CDR3 loop: CASGRGLSADTQYF. The CDR3 coding sequence is TGCGCCAGCGGTAGGGGTTTGAGCGCAGATACGCAGTATTTT.

V gene TRBV10-2 combines with J gene TRBJ2-3; 9 bases match TRBD2. Germline V gives CDR1 WSHSY, CDR2 SAAADI. V shed 3 bases and J 0 bases; nucleotides not matched to a gene: 7. This CDR3 has 17 amino acids. The CDR3 DNA reads TGCGCCAGCAGTGACTCGCTAGCGGGGTCTAGCACAGATACGCAGTATTTT. It codes for CASSDSLAGSSTDTQYF.

The chain couples TRBV5-1 to TRBJ2-5, with TRBD2 identical over 8 bases. The V and J ends lost 0 bases and 4 bases, in that order; junction bases with no gene match: 2. The CDR3 has 14 amino acids. Germline CDR1 SGHRS, CDR2 YFSETQ. The CDR3 here is CASSLEGLGETQYF. The CDR3 bases are TGCGCCAGCAGCTTGGAGGGACTAGGAGAGACCCAGTACTTC.

This clone was observed a single time. The chain recombines TRBV5-5 with TRBJ1-1, with 8 bases matching TRBD1. The germline V gene encodes CDR1 SGHKS and CDR2 YYEKEE (reference sequence). V trimming: 0 bases; J trimming: 6 bases; junction bases outside the gene matches: 7. This CDR3 is 15 amino acids long. Here the CDR3 reads CASSLDVRGQAEAFF. The CDR3 DNA reads TGTGCCAGCAGCTTGGATGTCAGGGGGCAAGCTGAAGCTTTCTTT.

V is TRBV3-1 (or the pseudogene TRBV3-2) and J is TRBJ2-2; TRBD2 is a possible D gene (5 bases). CDR1 and CDR2 (germline): LGHDT, YNNKEL (reference sequence). Trimming left V 4 bases short and J 3 bases short, with 12 bases between. This CDR3 spans 15 amino acids. The CDR3 coding sequence is TGTGCCAGCAGCCCGGGCGGGCTTCACACCGGGGAGCTGTTTTTT. This translates into CASSPGGLHTGELFF.

The chain is built from TRBV6-5 and TRBJ1-1, with 9 bases lining up with TRBD1. V was clipped by 6 bases and J by 4 bases; unmatched bases: 6. Germline V gives CDR1 MNHEY, CDR2 SVGAGI. CDR3 length: 14 residues. Here the CDR3 DNA reads TGTGCCAGCAGCACAGGGGGCCTTCCCACTGAAGCTTTCTTT. It is translated as CASSTGGLPTEAFF.

The chain is built from TRBV2 and TRBJ2-7, with TRBD1 matching over 7 bases. Germline values: CDR1 SNHLY, CDR2 FYNNEI. V was clipped by 6 bases and J by 3 bases; unmatched bases: 5. The CDR3 length is 13 residues. This CDR3 reads CASSPGTDYEQYF. In DNA, the CDR3 is TGTGCCAGCAGCCCCGGGACAGACTACGAGCAGTACTTC.

This clone appeared a single time. This sequence joins TRBV27 and TRBJ2-7; D perhaps matches TRBD2 (6 bases). The CDR3 length is 15 residues. Trimming removed 6 bases at V and 0 bases at J, with 15 bases between. CDR1 MNHEY and CDR2 SMNVEV come from the germline V gene (reference sequence). The CDR3 DNA sequence: TGTGCCAGCAGCCTCGGGGGTAGTCCCTCCTACGAGCAGTACTTC. It encodes CASSLGGSPSYEQYF.

The chain employs TRBV19 and TRBJ2-1; TRBD2 might be the D (5 bases). Between the trimmed V and J ends, which lost 8 bases and 8 bases, there was a span of 13 bases. Per germline, CDR1 LNHDA and CDR2 SQIVND (reference sequence). The CDR3 covers 12 residues. The CDR3 nucleotides read TGTGCCAGTTTAGAGGGCCCCGATGAGCAGTTCTTC. This sequence encodes CASLEGPDEQFF.

This chain links TRBV7-3 with TRBJ2-5, with 9 bases lining up with TRBD1. J gave up 3 bases and V 0 bases, and 8 bases lay outside the gene matches. Per the germline V gene, CDR1 is SGHTA and CDR2 is FQGTGA. The CDR3 covers 17 residues. This CDR3 reads CASSLTGPGQGKETQYF. Here the CDR3 DNA reads TGTGCCAGCAGCTTAACTGGGCCGGGACAGGGAAAAGAGACCCAGTACTTC.

The CDR3 reads CASSYGTGAETQYF. The DNA of the CDR3 is TGTGCCAGCAGTTACGGGACAGGGGCAGAGACCCAGTACTTC. This sequence joins TRBV6-5 and TRBJ2-5, with 10 nucleotides matching TRBD1. V trimming: 2 bases; J trimming: 4 bases; junction bases outside the gene matches: 1. The CDR3 spans 14 residues. Germline V gives CDR1 MNHEY, CDR2 SVGAGI.

The sample holds one count of this clone. V usage is TRBV18 and J usage is TRBJ1-5; 9 bases map to TRBD1. This CDR3 region has 15 residues. The germline CDR1 and CDR2 sequences are KGHSH and LQKENI. The V segment lost 6 bases and the J segment 4 bases; nucleotides outside the gene matches: 7. The CDR3 nucleotides are TGTGCCAGCTCCCGGGGACAGGGCCTGAATCAGCCCCAGCATTTT. Translation gives CASSRGQGLNQPQHF.

This clone was seen only a few times. The chain links TRBV6-5 to TRBJ2-3; D gene uncertain. CDR1 is MNHEY and CDR2 is SVGAGI in the germline V gene. Trimming left V 4 bases short and J 6 bases short, with 5 bases between. CDR3 length: 11 residues. CDR3: CASSSFDTQYF. CDR3 sequence (DNA): TGTGCCAGCAGTTCCTTCGATACGCAGTATTTT.

V is TRBV6-2 or TRBV6-3 and J is TRBJ2-7, with 12 bases fitting TRBD1. Germline V gives CDR1 MNHEY, CDR2 SVGEGT. CDR3 length: 17 amino acids. The junction had 7 bases not matched to a gene; V was cut back by 2 bases and J by 2 bases. CDR3 protein: CASSYGTGTGGPYEQYF. CDR3 sequence (DNA): TGTGCCAGCAGTTACGGGACCGGGACAGGGGGCCCCTACGAGCAGTACTTC.

This clone was recorded a few times. The rearrangement links TRBV10-3 to TRBJ1-4; TRBD1 might be the D (6 bases). V lost 0 bases and J lost 3, with 11 bases in between. Germline V lookup: CDR1 ENHRY, CDR2 SYGVKD. This CDR3 is built from 16 residues. The CDR3 nucleotides read TGTGCCATCAGTGAGTCGAGGGGGAAGGCTAATGAAAAACTGTTTTTT. The encoded protein is CAISESRGKANEKLFF.

The chain is built from TRBV7-2 and TRBJ2-3; 9 bases align to TRBD2. CDR1 SGHTA and CDR2 FQGNSA come from the germline V gene. CDR3 size: 15 residues. J was trimmed by 1 base and V by 5 bases; bases with no gene match: 4. This CDR3 reads CASSGRGGGTDTQYF. As DNA, the CDR3 is TGTGCCAGCAGCGGGCGGGGGGGAGGCACAGATACGCAGTATTTT. Based on the CDR3 plus reference TRBV7-2 and TRBJ2-3, the full variable domain is GAGVSQSPSNKVTEKGKDVELRCDPISGHTALYWYRQSLGQGLEFLIYFQGNSAPDKSGLPSDRFSAERTGGSVSTLTIQRTQQEDSAVYLCASSGRGGGTDTQYFGPGTRLTVL.

This chain uses TRBV11-2 with TRBJ2-3, with TRBD1 identical over 7 bases. Germline V gene data show CDR1 as SGHAT and CDR2 as FQNNGV. With V trimmed by 2 bases and J by 2 bases, 4 bases remained unmatched. This CDR3 spans 15 amino acids. The CDR3 DNA reads as TGTGCCAGCAGCTTACCGGGACAGCTCACAGATACGCAGTATTTT. This sequence encodes CASSLPGQLTDTQYF.

The rearrangement joins TRBV24-1 to TRBJ1-5; 9 bases are shared with TRBD1. CDR1 and CDR2 (germline): KGHDR, SFDVKD. V lost 4 bases and J lost 1; bases outside the gene matches: 4. The CDR3 runs to 16 residues. The CDR3 reads CATSDPTGGSNQPQHF. The CDR3 bases are TGTGCCACCAGTGACCCGACAGGGGGGAGCAATCAGCCCCAGCATTTT.

Regarding this clone: One end of the junction fails to match germline, which may point to a read error. The gene calls are TRBV6-5 and TRBJ1-1; no reliable D call. Germline CDR1 is MNHEY and CDR2 is SVGAGI. This CDR3 has 13 amino acids. The CDR3 region has the DNA TGTGTCAGCAGTAAACTACGTAACACTGAAGCTTTCTTT. It yields the protein CVSSKLRNTEAFF.

There are a few counts of this clone. V is TRBV6-6 and J is TRBJ2-7, with 8 bases lining up with TRBD1. V dropped 6 bases and J dropped 2; count of bases not matched to a gene: 9. This CDR3 has 15 amino acids. Germline loops: CDR1 MNHNY, CDR2 SVGAGI (reference sequence). CDR3 in amino acids: CASRSTGQEAYEQYF. The CDR3 DNA follows: TGTGCCAGCAGAAGCACGGGACAGGAAGCCTACGAGCAGTACTTC.

A few counts support this clone. The J gene is TRBJ1-2, the V gene TRBV5-4; TRBD1 matches 8 bases. CDR3 size: 16 residues. The trim removed 6 bases at V and 0 bases at J, leaving 10 bases unmatched. The germline V gene encodes CDR1 SGHNT and CDR2 YYREEE (reference sequence). CDR3 residues: CASTAPGTGTNYGYTF. CDR3 coding DNA: TGTGCCAGCACCGCCCCCGGGACAGGAACTAACTATGGCTACACCTTC.

V and J are TRBV9 and TRBJ1-2; D ambiguous. The CDR3 runs 13 residues. Germline-derived CDR1 and CDR2 are SGDLS and YYNGEE. The V and J ends lost 5 bases and 1 base respectively, with 9 bases between them. DNA for the CDR3: TGTGCCAGCAGGAGAGACAATAACTATGGCTACACCTTC. Residues: CASRRDNNYGYTF.

J is TRBJ1-1 and V is TRBV19; D gene ambiguous. CDR3 length: 14 residues. CDR1 and CDR2 from the germline V gene are LNHDA and SQIVND (reference sequence). V lost 9 bases and J lost 4, with 18 bases in between. As DNA, the CDR3 is TGTGCCAGCCGCATAGGGAGTGTGAGCACTGAAGCTTTCTTT. It yields the protein CASRIGSVSTEAFF.

The rearrangement joins TRBV7-9 to TRBJ2-7; tentative D call: TRBD2 (6 bases). Germline V gene sequence: CDR1 SEHNR, CDR2 FQNEAQ (reference sequence). The CDR3 has 16 residues. V lost 5 bases and J lost 7, with 24 bases in between. For the CDR3, the DNA is TGTGCCAGCAGCCCAAAGGGAGGCTACTCCCCCTGGGAGCAGTACTTC. This sequence encodes CASSPKGGYSPWEQYF.